The T cell receptor (beta chain) under discussion was sequenced for a study of lymphopenia after photon versus proton radiotherapy. On this clone itself: The antigen is undetermined.

Assay used: immunoSEQ multiplex PCR; TCRdb lists only in-frame clones, some missing. The sample lists around 24,000 clones, around 83% seen once, with under 4.5% in the top ten. This CDR3 region has 15 residues. V was shortened by 3 bases and J by 4 bases, with 14 bases between the two germline ends. The V gene's germline CDR1 is SGHNT and CDR2 YYREEE (reference sequence). Regarding the study as a whole: Oligoclonal CD8+ Temra expansion after nadir drove photon patients' diversity drop. Photon-treated patients lost naive T cells and TCR diversity; proton-treated stayed stable. A bigger post-nadir fall in TCR diversity correlated inversely with survival time in deceased patients.

The genes are TRBV5-4 and TRBJ2-1, with D possibly matching TRBD2 (6 bases). Material: peripheral blood, obtained from a patient treated with photon-based radiotherapy. The clonotype originates from a woman between 50 and 59 years old with pancreatic cancer. Here the CDR3 reads CASSYPGLAYNEQFF. The CDR3 bases are TGTGCCAGCAGCTACCCGGGACTCGCATACAATGAGCAGTTCTTC.